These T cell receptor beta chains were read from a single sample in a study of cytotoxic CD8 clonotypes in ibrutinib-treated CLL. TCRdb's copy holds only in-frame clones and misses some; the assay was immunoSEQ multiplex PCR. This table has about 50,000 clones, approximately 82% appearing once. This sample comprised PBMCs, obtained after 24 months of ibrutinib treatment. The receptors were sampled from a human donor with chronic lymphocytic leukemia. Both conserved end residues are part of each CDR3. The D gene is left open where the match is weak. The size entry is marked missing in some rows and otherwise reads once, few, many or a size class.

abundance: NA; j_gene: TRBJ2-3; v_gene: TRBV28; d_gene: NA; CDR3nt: TGTGCCAGCAGCTATCCGATCGTAGGACGGCGCACAGATACGCAGTATTTT; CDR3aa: CASSYPIVGRRTDTQYF
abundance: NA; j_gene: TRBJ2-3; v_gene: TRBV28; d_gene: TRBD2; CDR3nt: TGTGCCAGCAGTTGGACTAGATCCACAGTTACGCAGTATTTT; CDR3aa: CASSWTRSTVTQYF
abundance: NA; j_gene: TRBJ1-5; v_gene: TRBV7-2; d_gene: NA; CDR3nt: TGTGCCAGCAGCCCCCTCCCCAGAGGCAATCAGCCCCAGCATTTT; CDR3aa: CASSPLPRGNQPQHF
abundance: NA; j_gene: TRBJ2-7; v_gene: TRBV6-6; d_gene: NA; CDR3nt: TGTGCCAGCAAGGTCCAGGCCTCCTACGAGCAGTACTTC; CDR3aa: CASKVQASYEQYF
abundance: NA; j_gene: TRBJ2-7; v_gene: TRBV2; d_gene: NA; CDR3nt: TGTGCCAGCAGTTTGGCAGGGGACTACGAGCAGTACTTC; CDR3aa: CASSLAGDYEQYF
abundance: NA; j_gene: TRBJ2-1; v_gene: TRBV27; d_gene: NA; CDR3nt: TGTGCCAGCAGTTTATACGGGAGCTGGAATGAGCAGTTCTTC; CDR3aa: CASSLYGSWNEQFF
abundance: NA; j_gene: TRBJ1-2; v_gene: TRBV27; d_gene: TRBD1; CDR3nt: TGTGCCAGCAGTTTTACAGGGGTGGGTGGCTACACCTTC; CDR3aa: CASSFTGVGGYTF
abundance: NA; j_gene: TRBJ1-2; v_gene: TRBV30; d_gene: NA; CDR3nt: TGTGCCTGGAGGGCCGCGGCGGGGTTGGGCTATGGCTACACCTTC; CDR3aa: CAWRAAAGLGYGYTF
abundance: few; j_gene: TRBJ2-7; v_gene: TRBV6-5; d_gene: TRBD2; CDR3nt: TGTGCCAGCAGTTTTTCCGGGACTAGCGGGCTGGGGCAGTACTTC; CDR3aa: CASSFSGTSGLGQYF
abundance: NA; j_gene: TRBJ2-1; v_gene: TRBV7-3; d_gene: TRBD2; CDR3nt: TGTGCCTCTTTCCCTAGCGGGACTAGTTACAATGAGCAGTTCTTC; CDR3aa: CASFPSGTSYNEQFF
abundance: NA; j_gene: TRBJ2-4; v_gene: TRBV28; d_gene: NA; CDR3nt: TGTGCCAGCAGTCAGGGAAGCCAAAACATTCAGTACTTC; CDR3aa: CASSQGSQNIQYF
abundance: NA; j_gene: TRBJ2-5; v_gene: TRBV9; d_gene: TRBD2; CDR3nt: TGTGCCAGCAGCGTAGAGGCTAGCGGGGCGGGGGAGACCCAGTACTTC; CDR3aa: CASSVEASGAGETQYF
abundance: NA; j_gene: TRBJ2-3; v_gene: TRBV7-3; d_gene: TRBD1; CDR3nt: TGTGCCAGCAGTCTCACAGGGGGCACAGATACGCAGTATTTT; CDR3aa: CASSLTGGTDTQYF
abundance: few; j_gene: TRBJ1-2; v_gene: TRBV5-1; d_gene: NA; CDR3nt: TGCGCCAGCAGCTTGGAAGGCAGGAACTATGGCTACACCTTC; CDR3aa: CASSLEGRNYGYTF
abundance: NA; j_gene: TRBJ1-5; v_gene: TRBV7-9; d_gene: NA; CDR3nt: TGTGCCAGCAGCTTAGGGGGGACGCGCAATCAGCCCCAGCATTTT; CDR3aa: CASSLGGTRNQPQHF
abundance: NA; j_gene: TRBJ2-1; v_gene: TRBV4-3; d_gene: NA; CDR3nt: TGCGCCAGCAGTTCGACCTACAATGAGCAGTTCTTC; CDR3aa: CASSSTYNEQFF
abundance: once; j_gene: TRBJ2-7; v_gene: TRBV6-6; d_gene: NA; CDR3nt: TGTGCCAGCAACCAGGACCGAGGCTCCTACGAGCAGTACTTC; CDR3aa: CASNQDRGSYEQYF
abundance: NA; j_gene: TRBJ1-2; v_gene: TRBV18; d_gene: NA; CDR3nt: TGTGCCAGCTCTACTACGAGAGAGGGCGATGGCTACACCTTC; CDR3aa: CASSTTREGDGYTF